This entry is about one TCR beta chain. In germline, CDR1 is SNHLY, CDR2 FYNNEI. V was pared by 6 bases and J by 6 bases, with 7 bases of the junction left unmatched. The CDR3 totals 15 residues. This sample is part of a study of blood T cell repertoires in COVID-19. Study information: There were acute and convalescent COVID-19 samples, and they came from the United States, Italy and Spain. T cells, B-cell-depleted T cells, or PBMCs supplied cDNA or gDNA.

As handled by the study authors: Amplification with reference gene primers provided the estimates of nucleated cell counts. The data were produced by immunoSEQ multiplex PCR, yet TCRdb's version contains in-frame clones alone and is incomplete. V and J calls and clone size are as listed in that table; D and trimming were resolved from the DNA. Of 35,000 to 50,000 clones listed, approximately 82% are singletons. This TCR was sampled from a woman aged 70-85 years with acute or convalescent COVID-19. The chain combines TRBV2 with TRBJ2-4; 11 nucleotides align to TRBD1. Sample: peripheral blood. CDR3 loop: CASRPDRGLVNIQYF. The CDR3 bases are TGTGCCAGCAGGCCGGACAGGGGGCTGGTAAACATTCAGTACTTC.